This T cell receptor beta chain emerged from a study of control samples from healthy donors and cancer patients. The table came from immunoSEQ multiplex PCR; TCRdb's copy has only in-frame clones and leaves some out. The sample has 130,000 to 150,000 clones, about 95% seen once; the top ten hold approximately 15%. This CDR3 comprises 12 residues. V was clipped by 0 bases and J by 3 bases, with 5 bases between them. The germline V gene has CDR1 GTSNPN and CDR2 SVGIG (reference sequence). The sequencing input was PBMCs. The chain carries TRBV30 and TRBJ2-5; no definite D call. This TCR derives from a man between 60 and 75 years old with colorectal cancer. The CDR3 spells CAWSVLKETQYF. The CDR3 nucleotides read TGTGCCTGGAGTGTCCTGAAAGAGACCCAGTACTTC.